This TCR beta chain was observed in a study of shared clonotypes between healthy human individuals. Only CD45RO-negative cells positively selected for CCR7 counted as naive CD8 cells, so terminally differentiated effector memory CD45RA+ cells were excluded. Some clones are missing from TCRdb's copy, which holds only in-frame ones; the method was immunoSEQ multiplex PCR. The sample includes about 2 million clones, approximately 95% of them seen just once. This clone has only one observation. Germline V gene lookup returns CDR1 LNHDA and CDR2 SQIVND (reference sequence). The V end lost 3 bases, the J end lost 8 bases, and 13 bases lay between the germline ends. The CDR3 contains 13 residues.

The chain recombines TRBV19 with TRBJ1-2, with D uncertain. The sequenced sample was naive CD8+ T cells sorted from blood. This clonotype was sampled from a man aged 18 to 29 in good health. The CDR3 spells CASSMGSINGYTF. The CDR3 DNA reads TGTGCCAGTAGTATGGGGTCGATAAACGGCTACACCTTC.